The 17 T cell receptor beta chains presented below share a single source sample, sequenced in a study of preoperative IRX-2 immunotherapy in early breast cancer. This table comes from immunoSEQ multiplex PCR, and its TCRdb copy is limited to in-frame clones, with some not included. The sample shows roughly 5,500 clones, under 85% of them seen only once. Noted treatment: preoperative locoregional IRX-2 cytokine immunotherapy. The material was tumor tissue, obtained before IRX-2 immunotherapy. These receptors came from a human donor with breast cancer.

V is TRBV23-1 and J is TRBJ2-7; 8 positions agree with TRBD1. TRBV23-1 is an ORF, with its function uncertain. This CDR3 has 16 amino acids. With 6 bases clipped from V and 1 base from J, the junction kept 11 bases outside the gene matches. The CDR3 nucleotides are TGCGCCAGCAGCTTTAGTCAGACAGGGGAATCCTACGAGCAGTACTTC. This gives the protein CASSFSQTGESYEQYF.

The chain links TRBV6-8 to TRBJ1-3; TRBD1 matches 7 bases. The CDR3 is made up of 13 amino acids. V lost 6 bases, J lost 4 bases, and 3 bases stayed unmatched. CDR1 is MNHGY, CDR2 SAAAGT, per germline. The CDR3 loop reads CASSPQGGNTIYF. Written as DNA, the CDR3 is TGTGCCAGCAGCCCACAGGGGGGAAACACCATATATTTT.

This clone has just a few counts. The chain employs TRBV19 and TRBJ2-1, with a possible D match to TRBD2 (6 bases). Between the trimmed V and J ends, which lost 1 base and 3 bases, there was a span of 10 bases. The length of the CDR3 is 15 residues. Germline CDR1 reads LNHDA; CDR2 reads SQIVND (reference sequence). CDR3 sequence: CASSIGREHYNEQFF. Written as DNA, the CDR3 is TGTGCCAGTAGTATAGGTCGGGAGCACTACAATGAGCAGTTCTTC.

The chain carries TRBV6-8 and TRBJ2-3, with TRBD2 matching over 15 bases. Germline CDR1 is MNHGY and CDR2 is SAAAGT. Trimming took 10 bases from V and 6 from J; bases not matched to a gene: 5. CDR3 size: 14 residues. The CDR3 reads CAISGTSGRDTQYF. The CDR3 DNA is TGTGCCATCAGCGGGACTAGCGGGAGGGATACGCAGTATTTT.

The chain joins TRBV6-8 to TRBJ1-5; no clear D. The CDR3 length is 13 residues. The germline CDR1 and CDR2 sequences are MNHGY and SAAAGT. V shed 6 bases and J shed 3 bases, with 9 bases lying between them. The CDR3 coding sequence is TGTGCCAGCAGGCCAGGAATCAATCAGCCCCAGCATTTT. Protein sequence: CASRPGINQPQHF.

This chain joins TRBV7-4 and TRBJ2-3; 10 positions agree with TRBD2. Germline V lookup: CDR1 SGHVT, CDR2 SQSDAQ. J was trimmed by 2 bases and V by 4 bases; bases with no gene match: 6. This CDR3 spans 16 amino acids. CDR3 coding DNA: TGTGCCAGCAGCTATAGCGGGAGGACCCTCACAGATACGCAGTATTTT. Translation gives CASSYSGRTLTDTQYF. Full variable domain (outside the CDR3, taken from reference TRBV7-4 and TRBJ2-3): GAGVSQSPRYKVAKRGRDVALRCDSISGHVTLYWYRQTLGQGSEVLTYSQSDAQRDKSGRPSGRFSAERPERSVSTLKIQRTEQGDSAVYLCASSYSGRTLTDTQYFGPGTRLTVL.

The chain is built from TRBV5-1 and TRBJ2-4; TRBD1 aligns across 7 bases. CDR1 and CDR2 (germline): SGHRS, YFSETQ. The CDR3 runs 17 residues. With 0 bases clipped from V and 1 base from J, the junction kept 7 bases outside the gene matches. CDR3 bases: TGCGCCAGCAGCTTGGCCTCAGACAGGGTTGCCAAAAACATTCAGTACTTC. Its protein product is CASSLASDRVAKNIQYF.

The genes are TRBV19 and TRBJ1-2, with D hard to call. The V and J ends lost 5 bases and 2 bases respectively, with 12 bases between them. Germline CDR1 and CDR2: LNHDA and SQIVND (reference sequence). The CDR3 extends over 14 amino acids. The CDR3, as DNA: TGTGCCAGTAGTGGTACGACACCGAACTATGGCTACACCTTC. Protein sequence: CASSGTTPNYGYTF.

CDR3 protein: CASRPQGTSTNEKLFF. In DNA form, the CDR3 reads TGTGCCAGTAGACCACAGGGGACGTCAACTAATGAAAAACTGTTTTTT. The chain links TRBV19 to TRBJ1-4; 7 nucleotides line up with TRBD1. This CDR3 region has 16 residues. J gave up 0 bases and V 6 bases, and 7 bases lay outside the gene matches. CDR1 is LNHDA and CDR2 is SQIVND in the germline V gene (reference sequence).

This chain connects TRBV11-3 to TRBJ2-1; possible D gene TRBD2, 6 bases. Deletions cut 0 bases from V and 5 bases from J, with 11 bases between. The germline V gene has CDR1 SGHNT and CDR2 YENEEA. The CDR3 length is 15 residues. The CDR3 protein is CASSLELAFHNEQFF. The CDR3 bases are TGTGCCAGCAGCTTAGAACTAGCTTTCCACAATGAGCAGTTCTTC.

The chain combines TRBV11-1 with TRBJ2-1; D possibly corresponds to TRBD1 (6 bases). CDR3 length equals 14 residues. With 5 bases removed from V and 5 bases from J, the gap between germline ends came to 13 bases. CDR1 is SGHAT, CDR2 FQDESV, per germline (reference sequence). The CDR3: CASSKQGVDNEQFF. CDR3 nucleotides: TGTGCCAGCAGCAAACAGGGTGTAGACAATGAGCAGTTCTTC. The variable domain in full, with the rest retrieved from reference TRBV11-1 and TRBJ2-1, is EAEVAQSPRYKITEKSQAVAFWCDPISGHATLYWYRQILGQGPELLVQFQDESVVDDSQLPKDRFSAERLKGVDSTLKIQPAELGDSAMYLCASSKQGVDNEQFFGPGTRLTVL.

The gene calls are TRBV29-1 and TRBJ1-2; maybe TRBD1 (6 bases). CDR1 SQVTM and CDR2 ANQGSEA come from the germline V gene. With 2 bases removed from V and 1 base from J, the gap between germline ends came to 11 bases. The CDR3 is made up of 14 amino acids. The CDR3 region has the DNA TGCAGCGTTGAATATCCAGGGGTTAACTATGGCTACACCTTC. Its translation: CSVEYPGVNYGYTF.

There are a few counts of this clone. The chain employs TRBV19 and TRBJ1-2; 12 bases are shared with TRBD1. V was clipped by 9 bases and J by 3 bases; unmatched bases: 14. The germline V gene encodes CDR1 LNHDA and CDR2 SQIVND (reference sequence). The CDR3 covers 17 residues. CDR3 in amino acids: CASRREGTGGTYYGYTF. The CDR3 region has the DNA TGTGCCAGCCGACGGGAAGGGACAGGGGGCACATACTATGGCTACACCTTC.

The sample holds a few counts of this clone. The chain has TRBV19 and TRBJ1-5; TRBD1 agrees at 7 bases. This CDR3 is 16 amino acids long. CDR1 and CDR2 (germline): LNHDA, SQIVND (reference sequence). Trimming took 7 bases from V and 6 from J; bases not matched to a gene: 15. The CDR3 protein is CASTPRPGQLLQPQHF. The CDR3 coding sequence is TGTGCCAGTACCCCCAGACCGGGACAGCTTCTTCAGCCCCAGCATTTT. Drawing the rest from reference TRBV19 and TRBJ1-5, the complete variable domain is DGGITQSPKYLFRKEGQNVTLSCEQNLNHDAMYWYRQDPGQGLRLIYYSQIVNDFQKGDIAEGYSVSREKKESFPLTVTSAQKNPTAFYLCASTPRPGQLLQPQHFGDGTRLSIL.

The chain combines TRBV5-1 with TRBJ1-1, with D tentatively TRBD1 (6 bases). The CDR3 contains 14 residues. Looked up from germline, CDR1 is SGHRS and CDR2 is YFSETQ. Trimming shortened V by 2 bases and J by 3 bases, and 11 bases separated the two germline ends. CDR3 residues: CASSFWAGDTEAFF. CDR3 coding DNA: TGCGCCAGCAGCTTTTGGGCAGGGGACACTGAAGCTTTCTTT.

The chain combines TRBV5-1 with TRBJ2-5, with 11 bases matching TRBD2. The germline V gene has CDR1 SGHRS and CDR2 YFSETQ. This CDR3 has 16 amino acids. J was trimmed by 5 bases and V by 7 bases; bases with no gene match: 13. This chain's CDR3 is CASHDGASGRMETQYF. CDR3 DNA: TGCGCCAGCCACGACGGGGCTAGCGGGAGGATGGAGACCCAGTACTTC.

The chain uses TRBV10-1 and TRBJ2-1; 8 nucleotides align to TRBD2. Looked up from germline, CDR1 is WNHNN and CDR2 is SYGVQD (reference sequence). The length of the CDR3 is 14 residues. The V segment lost 2 bases and the J segment 3 bases; nucleotides outside the gene matches: 0. CDR3 in amino acids: CASSEAGGYNEQFF. The CDR3 region has the DNA TGCGCCAGCAGTGAGGCGGGGGGCTACAATGAGCAGTTCTTC.